This TCR beta chain was sequenced during a study of blood T cell repertoires in COVID-19. Enrolled through a virtual design, the participants were between roughly 18 and 100 years of age and came from about two dozen US areas. This clone was observed a few times. Repertoires were generated with immunoSEQ multiplex PCR, while TCRdb's copy carries only in-frame clones and drops some. The sample lists around 390,000 clones, around nine tenths occurring once. The germline V and J ends were trimmed by 4 bases and 1 base, with 17 bases remaining between them. The CDR3 is 17 residues long. Germline-derived CDR1 and CDR2 are MGHRA and YSYEKL.

The sequence was obtained from a woman in her fifties or sixties who had recovered from COVID-19. The chain joins TRBV4-1 to TRBJ1-5; D is undetermined. The sequencing sample was made of PBMCs or T cells enriched from blood (not recorded which). CDR3 bases: TGCGCCAGCAGCCCAAGAATCGGGTCTGGGAGCAATCAGCCCCAGCATTTT. Translation: CASSPRIGSGSNQPQHF.